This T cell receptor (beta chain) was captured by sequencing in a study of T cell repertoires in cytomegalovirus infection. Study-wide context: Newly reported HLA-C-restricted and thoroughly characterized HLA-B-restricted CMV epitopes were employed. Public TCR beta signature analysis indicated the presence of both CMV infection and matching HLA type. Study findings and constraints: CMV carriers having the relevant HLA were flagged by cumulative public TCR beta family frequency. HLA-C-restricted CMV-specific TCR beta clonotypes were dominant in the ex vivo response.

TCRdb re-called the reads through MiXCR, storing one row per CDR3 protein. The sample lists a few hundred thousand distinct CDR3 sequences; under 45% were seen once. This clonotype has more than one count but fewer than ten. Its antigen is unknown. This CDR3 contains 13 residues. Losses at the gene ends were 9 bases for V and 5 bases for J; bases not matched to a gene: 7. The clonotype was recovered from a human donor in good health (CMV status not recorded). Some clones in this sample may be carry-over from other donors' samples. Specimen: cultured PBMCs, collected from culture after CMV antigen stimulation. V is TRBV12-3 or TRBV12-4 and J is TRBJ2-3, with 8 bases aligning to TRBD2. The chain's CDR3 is CASLSAGGDTQYF. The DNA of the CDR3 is TGTGCCAGTCTTAGTGCGGGAGGAGATACGCAGTATTTT.